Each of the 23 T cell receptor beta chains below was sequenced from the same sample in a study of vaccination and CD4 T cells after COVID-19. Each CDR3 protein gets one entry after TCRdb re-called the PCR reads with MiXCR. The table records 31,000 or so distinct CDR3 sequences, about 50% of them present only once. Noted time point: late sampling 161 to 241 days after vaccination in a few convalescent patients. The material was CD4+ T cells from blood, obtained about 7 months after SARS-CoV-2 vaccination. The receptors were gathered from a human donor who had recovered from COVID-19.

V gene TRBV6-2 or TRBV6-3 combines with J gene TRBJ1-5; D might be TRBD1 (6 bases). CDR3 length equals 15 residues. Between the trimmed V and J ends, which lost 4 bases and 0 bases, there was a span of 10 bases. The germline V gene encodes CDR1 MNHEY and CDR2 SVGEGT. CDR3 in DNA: TGTGCCAGCAGTTTCTGGGGGCGTAGCAATCAGCCCCAGCATTTT. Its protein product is CASSFWGRSNQPQHF.

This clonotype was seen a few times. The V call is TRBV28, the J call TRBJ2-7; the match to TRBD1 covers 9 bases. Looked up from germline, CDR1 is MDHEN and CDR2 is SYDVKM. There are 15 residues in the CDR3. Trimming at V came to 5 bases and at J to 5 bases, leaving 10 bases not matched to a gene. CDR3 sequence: CASSLRTGVAHEQYF. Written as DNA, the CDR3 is TGTGCCAGCAGTCTGAGGACAGGGGTCGCCCACGAGCAGTACTTC.

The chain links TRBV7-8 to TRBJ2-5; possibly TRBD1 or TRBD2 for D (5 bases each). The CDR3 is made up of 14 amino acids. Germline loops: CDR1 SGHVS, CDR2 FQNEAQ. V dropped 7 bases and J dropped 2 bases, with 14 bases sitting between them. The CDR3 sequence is CASTPGPEQETQYF. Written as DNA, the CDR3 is TGTGCCAGCACTCCGGGACCGGAACAAGAGACCCAGTACTTC.

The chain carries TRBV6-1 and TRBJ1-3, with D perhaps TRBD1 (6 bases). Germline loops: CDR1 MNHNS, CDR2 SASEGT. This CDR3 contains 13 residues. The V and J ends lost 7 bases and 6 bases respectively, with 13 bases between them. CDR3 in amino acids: CASNGDIINTIYF. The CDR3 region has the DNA TGTGCCAGCAATGGGGACATTATAAACACCATATATTTT.

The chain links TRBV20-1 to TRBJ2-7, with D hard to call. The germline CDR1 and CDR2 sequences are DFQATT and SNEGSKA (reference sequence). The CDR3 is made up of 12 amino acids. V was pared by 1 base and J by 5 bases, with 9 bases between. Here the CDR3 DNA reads TGCAGTGCTAGAGTTGACCTTGACGAGCAGTACTTC. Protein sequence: CSARVDLDEQYF.

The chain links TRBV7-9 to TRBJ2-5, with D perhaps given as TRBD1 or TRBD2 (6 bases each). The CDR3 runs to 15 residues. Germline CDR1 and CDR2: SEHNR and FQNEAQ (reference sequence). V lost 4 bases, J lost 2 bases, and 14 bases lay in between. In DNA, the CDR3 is TGTGCCAGCAGCTCGAGAGGAGGGGGGCAAGAGACCCAGTACTTC. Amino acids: CASSSRGGGQETQYF.

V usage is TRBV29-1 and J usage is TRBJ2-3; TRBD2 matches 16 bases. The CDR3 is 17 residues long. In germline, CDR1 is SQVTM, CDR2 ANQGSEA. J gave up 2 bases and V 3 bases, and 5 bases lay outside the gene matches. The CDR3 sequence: CSVEGTSGRANTDTQYF. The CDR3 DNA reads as TGCAGCGTTGAGGGGACTAGCGGGAGGGCCAACACAGATACGCAGTATTTT.

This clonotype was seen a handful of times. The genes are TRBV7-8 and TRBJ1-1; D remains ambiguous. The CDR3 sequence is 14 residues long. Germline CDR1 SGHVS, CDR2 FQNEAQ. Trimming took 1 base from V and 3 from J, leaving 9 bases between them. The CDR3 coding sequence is TGTGCCAGCAGCTTAGTGGGCCGGGACACTGAAGCTTTCTTT. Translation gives CASSLVGRDTEAFF.

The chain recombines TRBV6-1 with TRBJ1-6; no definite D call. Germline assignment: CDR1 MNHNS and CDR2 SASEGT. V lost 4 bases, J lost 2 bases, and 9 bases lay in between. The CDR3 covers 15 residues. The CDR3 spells CASSVAGAYNSPLHF. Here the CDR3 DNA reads TGTGCCAGCAGTGTGGCAGGCGCCTATAATTCACCCCTCCACTTT.

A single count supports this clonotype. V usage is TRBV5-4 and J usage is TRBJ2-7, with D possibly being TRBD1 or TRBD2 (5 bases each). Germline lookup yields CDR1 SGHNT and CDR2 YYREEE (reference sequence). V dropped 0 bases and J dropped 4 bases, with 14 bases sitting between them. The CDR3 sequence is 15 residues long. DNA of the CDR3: TGTGCCAGCAGCTTGGGGTCGGGGCGCATATACGAGCAGTACTTC. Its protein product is CASSLGSGRIYEQYF.

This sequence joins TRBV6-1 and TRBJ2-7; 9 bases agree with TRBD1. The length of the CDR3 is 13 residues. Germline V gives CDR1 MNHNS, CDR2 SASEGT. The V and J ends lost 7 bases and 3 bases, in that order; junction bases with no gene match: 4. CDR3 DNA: TGTGCCAGCATTTCGACAGGGGGCTACGAGCAGTACTTC. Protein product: CASISTGGYEQYF.

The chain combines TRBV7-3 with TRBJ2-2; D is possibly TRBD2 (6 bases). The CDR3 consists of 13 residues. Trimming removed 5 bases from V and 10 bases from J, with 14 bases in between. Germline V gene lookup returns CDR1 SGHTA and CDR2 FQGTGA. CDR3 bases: TGTGCCAGCAGCCCTCCGGGCGGGGAGGAGCTGTTTTTT. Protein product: CASSPPGGEELFF.

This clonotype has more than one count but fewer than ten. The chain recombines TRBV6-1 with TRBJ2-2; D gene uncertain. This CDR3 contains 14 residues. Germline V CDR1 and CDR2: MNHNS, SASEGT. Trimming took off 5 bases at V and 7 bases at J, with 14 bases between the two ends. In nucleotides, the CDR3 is TGTGCCAGCAGTAAGAGGCGTGACAACGGGGAGCTGTTTTTT. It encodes CASSKRRDNGELFF.

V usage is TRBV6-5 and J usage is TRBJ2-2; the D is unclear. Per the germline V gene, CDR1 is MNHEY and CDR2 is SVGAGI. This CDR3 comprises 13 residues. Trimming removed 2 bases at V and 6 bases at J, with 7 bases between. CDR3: CASSYPPAGELFF. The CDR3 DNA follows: TGTGCCAGCAGTTACCCCCCCGCCGGGGAGCTGTTTTTT.

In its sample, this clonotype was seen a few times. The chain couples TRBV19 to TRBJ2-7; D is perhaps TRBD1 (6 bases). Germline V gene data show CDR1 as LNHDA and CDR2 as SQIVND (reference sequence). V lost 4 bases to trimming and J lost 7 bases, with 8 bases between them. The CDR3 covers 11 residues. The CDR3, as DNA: TGTGCCAGTAGTACAGGGGTTGAGCAGTACTTC. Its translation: CASSTGVEQYF.

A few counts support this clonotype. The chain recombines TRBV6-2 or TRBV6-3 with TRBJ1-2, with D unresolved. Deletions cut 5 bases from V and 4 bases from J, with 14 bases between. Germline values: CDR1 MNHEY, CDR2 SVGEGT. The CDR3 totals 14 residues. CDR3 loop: CASSVTQTSYGYTF. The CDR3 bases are TGTGCCAGCAGTGTAACCCAGACATCCTATGGCTACACCTTC.

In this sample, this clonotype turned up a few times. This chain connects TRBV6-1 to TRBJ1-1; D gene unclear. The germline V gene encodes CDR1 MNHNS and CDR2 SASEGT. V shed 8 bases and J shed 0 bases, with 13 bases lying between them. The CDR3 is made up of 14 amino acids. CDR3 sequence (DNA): TGTGCCAGCGCACACAGATTGATGAACACTGAAGCTTTCTTT. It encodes CASAHRLMNTEAFF.

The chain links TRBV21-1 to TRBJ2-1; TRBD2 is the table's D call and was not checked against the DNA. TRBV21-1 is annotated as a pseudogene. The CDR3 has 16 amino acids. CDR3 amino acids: CASSKGTADSYNEQFF. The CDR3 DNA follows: TGTGCCAGCAGCAAAGGTACAGCGGACTCCTACAATGAGCAGTTCTTC.

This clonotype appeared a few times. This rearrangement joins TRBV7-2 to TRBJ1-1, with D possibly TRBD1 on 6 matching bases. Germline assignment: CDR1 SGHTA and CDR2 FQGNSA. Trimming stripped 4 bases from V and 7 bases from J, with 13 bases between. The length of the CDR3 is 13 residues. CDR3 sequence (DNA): TGTGCCAGCAGCTGGAGGGGGGGAGTTGAAGCTTTCTTT. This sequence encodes CASSWRGGVEAFF.

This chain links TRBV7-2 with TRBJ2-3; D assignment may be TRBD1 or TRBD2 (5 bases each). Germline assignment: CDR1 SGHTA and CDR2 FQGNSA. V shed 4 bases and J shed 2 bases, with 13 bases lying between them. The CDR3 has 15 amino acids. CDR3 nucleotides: TGTGCCAGCAGCTATCTGTTGGGGGACACAGATACGCAGTATTTT. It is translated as CASSYLLGDTDTQYF.

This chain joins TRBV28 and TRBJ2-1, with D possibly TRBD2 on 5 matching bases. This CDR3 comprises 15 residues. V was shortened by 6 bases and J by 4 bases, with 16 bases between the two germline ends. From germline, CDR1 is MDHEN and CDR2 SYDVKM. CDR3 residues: CASSGSGKRYNEQFF. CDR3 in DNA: TGTGCCAGCAGCGGATCCGGGAAACGGTACAATGAGCAGTTCTTC.

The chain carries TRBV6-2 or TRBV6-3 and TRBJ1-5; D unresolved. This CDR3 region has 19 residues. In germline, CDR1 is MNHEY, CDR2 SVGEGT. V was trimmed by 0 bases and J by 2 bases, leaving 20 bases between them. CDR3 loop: CASSYSRSGHSSRNQPQHF. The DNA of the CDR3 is TGTGCCAGCAGTTACTCGCGATCAGGTCACTCGTCGCGCAATCAGCCCCAGCATTTT.

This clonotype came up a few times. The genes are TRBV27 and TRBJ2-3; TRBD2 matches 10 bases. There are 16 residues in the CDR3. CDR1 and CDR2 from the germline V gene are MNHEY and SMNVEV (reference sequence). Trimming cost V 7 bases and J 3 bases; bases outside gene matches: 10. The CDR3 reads CASTSLAGDRTDTQYF. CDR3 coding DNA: TGTGCCAGCACTTCCCTAGCGGGAGATCGGACAGATACGCAGTATTTT.